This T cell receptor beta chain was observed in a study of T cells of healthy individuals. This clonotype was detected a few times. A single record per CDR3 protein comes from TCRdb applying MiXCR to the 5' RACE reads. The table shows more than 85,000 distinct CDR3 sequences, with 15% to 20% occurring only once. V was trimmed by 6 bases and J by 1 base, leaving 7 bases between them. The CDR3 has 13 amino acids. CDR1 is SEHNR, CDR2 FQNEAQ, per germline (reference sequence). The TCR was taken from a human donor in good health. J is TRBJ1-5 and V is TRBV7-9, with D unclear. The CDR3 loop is CASSQDSNQPQHF. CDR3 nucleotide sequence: TGTGCCAGCAGTCAAGACAGCAATCAGCCCCAGCATTTT.